These 27 T cell receptor beta chains originate from one sample sequenced in a study of T cells expressing NK-cell markers. For each CDR3 protein, TCRdb gives one entry from its re-call of the 5' RACE reads, without DNA. The listing contains approximately 550,000 distinct CDR3 sequences. Sequencing was performed on blood T cells: a sorted CD56 or NKG2C T cell subset, CD4+ or CD8+ T cells, or bulk PBMC T cells (not recorded which). The receptors stem from a man aged 18 to 35 in good health.

The CDR3 reads CSARSDRGTNEQFF. The chain has TRBV20-1 and TRBJ2-1; the D gene TCRdb calls, TRBD1, cannot be checked with no DNA. The CDR3 spans 14 residues. Germline loops: CDR1 DFQATT, CDR2 SNEGSKA (reference sequence).

This chain links TRBV29-1 with TRBJ1-2; the TCRdb call, TRBD1, lacks DNA for checking. Looked up from germline, CDR1 is SQVTM and CDR2 is ANQGSEA. This CDR3 comprises 14 residues. CDR3 protein: CSVEDLRRGLGYTF.

This chain connects TRBV6-2 or TRBV6-3 to TRBJ2-1; TCRdb's D gene call, TRBD1, goes unchecked for lack of DNA. This CDR3 spans 20 amino acids. Germline CDR1 reads MNHEY; CDR2 reads SVGEGT. CDR3 residues: CASSSPRAPGQTSPYNEQFF.

The chain uses TRBV29-1 and TRBJ2-1; the TCRdb call, TRBD2, lacks DNA for checking. CDR1 is SQVTM, CDR2 ANQGSEA, per germline. This CDR3 comprises 13 residues. CDR3 in amino acids: CSVERGGINEQFF.

V usage is TRBV24-1 and J usage is TRBJ1-1. The CDR3 is 14 residues long. Germline lookup yields CDR1 KGHDR and CDR2 SFDVKD. The CDR3 loop reads CATSITTSNTEAFF.

This chain connects TRBV7-3 to TRBJ2-7; TCRdb indicates TRBD1, and absent DNA this call remains unverified. Germline lookup yields CDR1 SGHTA and CDR2 FQGTGA. The CDR3 loop spans 15 amino acids. CDR3 residues: CASSLGTGQAYEQYF.

The V gene is TRBV12-3 or TRBV12-4, the J gene TRBJ2-1; the TCRdb call, TRBD2, lacks DNA for checking. The CDR3 spans 16 residues. The CDR3 protein is CASSTWTSGPHNEQFF.

J is TRBJ2-3 and V is TRBV9. The CDR3 sequence is 14 residues long. CDR1 is SGDLS, CDR2 YYNGEE, per germline. The CDR3 is CASSVGEFTDTQYF.

The chain has TRBV3-1 and TRBJ2-3. The CDR3 is 13 residues long. The germline V gene has CDR1 LGHDT and CDR2 YNNKEL (reference sequence). CDR3 region: CASSAPSTDTQYF.

The chain couples TRBV12-3 or TRBV12-4 to TRBJ1-5. CDR3 length: 14 residues. This CDR3 reads CASTKRAGGQPQHF.

The genes are TRBV4-1 and TRBJ2-4. Per the germline V gene, CDR1 is MGHRA and CDR2 is YSYEKL. The CDR3 runs 14 residues. The CDR3 reads CASSQLIAKNIQYF.

The chain recombines TRBV28 with TRBJ2-7; TCRdb's D call of TRBD2 is untestable without DNA. Germline lookup yields CDR1 MDHEN and CDR2 SYDVKM. This CDR3 has 14 residues. The CDR3 region is CASSPGLGDYEQYF.

The rearrangement links TRBV11-2 to TRBJ2-1; without DNA, the TCRdb call of TRBD1 cannot be checked. The CDR3 covers 17 residues. Per the germline V gene, CDR1 is SGHAT and CDR2 is FQNNGV. CDR3 region: CASSQGGGPPSGDEQFF.

The V and J genes are TRBV6-1 and TRBJ2-3. There are 13 residues in the CDR3. Germline CDR1 MNHNS, CDR2 SASEGT. The CDR3 sequence: CASSEEATHTQYF.

The J gene is TRBJ1-2, the V gene TRBV6-5; with no DNA, the TCRdb D assignment of TRBD1 cannot be verified. CDR3 size: 14 residues. From germline, CDR1 is MNHEY and CDR2 SVGAGI. The CDR3 here is CASTMGATNYGYTF.

J is TRBJ2-7 and V is TRBV5-1; TCRdb selects TRBD2, and the lack of DNA leaves this call unchecked. The CDR3 runs to 15 residues. CDR1 and CDR2 from the germline V gene are SGHRS and YFSETQ. The CDR3 sequence: CASSLVSGASREQYF.

The rearrangement joins TRBV9 to TRBJ2-7; the TCRdb D gene call, TRBD2, has no DNA to confirm it. The germline V gene encodes CDR1 SGDLS and CDR2 YYNGEE. The CDR3 consists of 16 residues. CDR3: CASSVGSSGRLNEQYF. The variable domain in full, with the rest retrieved from reference TRBV9 and TRBJ2-7, is DSGVTQTPKHLITATGQRVTLRCSPRSGDLSVYWYQQSLDQGLQFLIQYYNGEERAKGNILERFSAQQFPDLHSELNLSSLELGDSALYFCASSVGSSGRLNEQYFGPGTRLTVT.

V and J are TRBV5-1 and TRBJ2-1; TCRdb's D gene call, TRBD2, goes unchecked for lack of DNA. Germline lookup yields CDR1 SGHRS and CDR2 YFSETQ. There are 18 residues in the CDR3. The CDR3 loop is CASSYLSLTGGPGNEQFF.

The V call is TRBV6-5, the J call TRBJ2-1; with no DNA, the TCRdb D assignment of TRBD1 cannot be verified. The CDR3 spans 15 residues. The germline gives CDR1 MNHEY, CDR2 SVGAGI. CDR3 loop: CASSLHPRGGSEQFF.

The rearrangement uses TRBV5-1 and TRBJ2-3; TCRdb outputs TRBD2, but without DNA this stays unchecked. Germline V gene lookup returns CDR1 SGHRS and CDR2 YFSETQ. The CDR3 extends over 15 amino acids. CDR3: CASSSSHRDTDTQYF.

The V gene is TRBV11-2, the J gene TRBJ2-7; the D call from TCRdb, TRBD1, cannot be confirmed without DNA. Germline V gives CDR1 SGHAT, CDR2 FQNNGV. The CDR3 extends over 18 amino acids. The CDR3 loop is CASSLLRSSGTGAYEQYF.

V is TRBV5-1 and J is TRBJ2-6. Germline CDR1 reads SGHRS; CDR2 reads YFSETQ. The CDR3 runs 17 residues. The CDR3 spells CASSFMGQTSGANVLTF.

V usage is TRBV7-2 and J usage is TRBJ2-1; TCRdb designates TRBD1, a call that cannot be tested without DNA. From germline, CDR1 is SGHTA and CDR2 FQGNSA. CDR3 length: 12 residues. The CDR3 sequence is CASSDARRGQFF.

CDR3: CASSTYTGELFF. The chain recombines TRBV7-2 with TRBJ2-2. Looked up from germline, CDR1 is SGHTA and CDR2 is FQGNSA. The CDR3 has 12 residues.

The gene calls are TRBV30 and TRBJ2-2; TCRdb outputs TRBD2, but without DNA this stays unchecked. The germline V gene encodes CDR1 GTSNPN and CDR2 SVGIG (reference sequence). This CDR3 is built from 15 residues. CDR3: CACLPSSGTTGELFF.

The chain has TRBV29-1 and TRBJ2-5; TCRdb lists TRBD2, though no DNA is available to test this call. This CDR3 comprises 14 residues. Germline assignment: CDR1 SQVTM and CDR2 ANQGSEA. The chain's CDR3 is CSVTPEREGETQYF.

The chain is built from TRBV9 and TRBJ2-3; no DNA is available, so the TRBD2 call from TCRdb remains unchecked. The CDR3 extends over 17 amino acids. Germline CDR1 and CDR2: SGDLS and YYNGEE. CDR3 amino acids: CASSVDVGLEGLDTQYF.